This T cell receptor (beta chain) stems from a study of CD8+ T cells in alopecia areata. Trimming cost V 1 base and J 7 bases, with 5 bases left between them. The CDR3 totals 11 residues. In germline, CDR1 is SQVTM, CDR2 ANQGSEA. Extracted RNA was reverse transcribed into cDNA, the sequencing template. The method was immunoSEQ multiplex PCR; TCRdb's version includes in-frame clones alone and lacks a portion of them. Found here are 69,000 or so clones, under 75% of them singletons; the top ten hold more than 15%. The sample here was CD8+ T cells sorted from blood, taken at week 0. The TCR was taken from a human donor with alopecia areata. V is TRBV29-1 and J is TRBJ2-1; D gene uncertain. The CDR3 DNA sequence: TGCAGCGTTGAAGGGCGGAATGAGCAGTTCTTC. Protein sequence: CSVEGRNEQFF.